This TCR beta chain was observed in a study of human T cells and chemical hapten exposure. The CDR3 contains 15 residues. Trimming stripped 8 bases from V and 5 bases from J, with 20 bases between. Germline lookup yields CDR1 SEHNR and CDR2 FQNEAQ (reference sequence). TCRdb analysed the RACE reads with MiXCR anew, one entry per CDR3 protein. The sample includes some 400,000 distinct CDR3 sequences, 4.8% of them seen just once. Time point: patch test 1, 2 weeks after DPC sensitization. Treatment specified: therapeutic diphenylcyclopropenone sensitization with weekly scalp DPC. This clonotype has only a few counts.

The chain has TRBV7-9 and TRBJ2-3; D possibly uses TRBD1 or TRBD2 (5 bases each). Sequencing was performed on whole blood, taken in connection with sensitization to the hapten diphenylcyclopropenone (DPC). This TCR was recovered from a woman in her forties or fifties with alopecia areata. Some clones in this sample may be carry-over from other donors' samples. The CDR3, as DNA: TGTGCCAGCCCCCTTTGGGCCAGGGCGGGAGATACGCAGTATTTT. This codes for CASPLWARAGDTQYF. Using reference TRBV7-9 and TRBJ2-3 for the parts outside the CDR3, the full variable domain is DTGVSQNPRHKITKRGQNVTFRCDPISEHNRLYWYRQTLGQGPEFLTYFQNEAQLEKSRLLSDRFSAERPKGSFSTLEIQRTEQGDSAMYLCASPLWARAGDTQYFGPGTRLTVL.